This TCR beta chain was recovered during a study of cytomegalovirus exposure and HLA in healthy donors. Both 60 Vbeta primers and 13 Jbeta primers went into the PCR. The protocol was immunoSEQ multiplex PCR, while the TCRdb copy is restricted to in-frame clones and leaves out a portion. The sample holds 150,000 or so clones; about 79% are singletons and the top ten take about 0.66%. Material: PBMCs. This TCR was recovered from a male donor in good health and CMV-seronegative.

The CDR3 coding sequence is TGTGCCAGCAGCACAAGAGGACAGACCCCCTATGAAGCTTTCTTT. Encoded protein: CASSTRGQTPYEAFF. The chain employs TRBV11-1 and TRBJ1-1, with D possibly matching TRBD1 (6 bases). The CDR3 is made up of 15 amino acids. Between the trimmed V and J ends, which lost 5 bases and 7 bases, there was a span of 20 bases. Germline CDR1 is SGHAT and CDR2 is FQDESV (reference sequence). Full variable domain (remainder filled in from reference TRBV11-1 and TRBJ1-1): EAEVAQSPRYKITEKSQAVAFWCDPISGHATLYWYRQILGQGPELLVQFQDESVVDDSQLPKDRFSAERLKGVDSTLKIQPAELGDSAMYLCASSTRGQTPYEAFFGQGTRLTVV.